The clone carrying this TCR beta chain was picked up a small number of times. Antigen unknown. This sample was included in a study of T-cell reconstitution after alpha-beta-depleted transplantation in children. Study-level findings and limits: Reportedly, alpha-beta T cells present about two months post-transplant originated from several hundred expanded clones of graft origin.

During its preparation, the TCRbeta library received unique molecular identifiers. TCRdb reanalysed the PCR reads using MiXCR and keeps one entry per CDR3 protein. The sample carries some 290,000 distinct CDR3 sequences, approximately 20% recorded once. The CDR3 contains 14 residues. CDR1 is SGDLS and CDR2 is YYNGEE in the germline V gene. V lost 0 bases to trimming and J lost 4 bases; unmatched junction nucleotides: 0. The input for sequencing was PBMCs, mostly from graft donor cells, taken 180 days after TCRalphabeta/CD19-depleted stem cell transplant. The chain is built from TRBV9 and TRBJ1-5; 8 nucleotides match TRBD1. This clonotype was sampled from a male patient aged 10-17 years who had a stem cell transplant for acute lymphoblastic leukemia, so the T cells may come from the graft donor. CDR3 bases: TGTGCCAGCAGCGTAGGACAGGGGAATCAGCCCCAGCATTTT. Translation gives CASSVGQGNQPQHF. The variable domain in full, with the rest retrieved from reference TRBV9 and TRBJ1-5, is DSGVTQTPKHLITATGQRVTLRCSPRSGDLSVYWYQQSLDQGLQFLIQYYNGEERAKGNILERFSAQQFPDLHSELNLSSLELGDSALYFCASSVGQGNQPQHFGDGTRLSIL.